This T cell receptor beta chain was retrieved from a study of OX40 agonist ivuxolimab in advanced cancers. Study as a whole: Participants, roughly 81% male, averaged about 56 years of age, ranging from about 23 to 79. Study results and limitations: Circulating CD4+ and CD8+ T cells showed clonal expansion by week 6 at 0.1 to 3.0 mg/kg. CD4+ T cells averaged fewer expanded clones than CD8+ T cells.

The CDR3 has 13 amino acids. The germline V and J ends were trimmed by 0 bases and 0 bases, with 3 bases remaining between them. CDR1 is GTSNPN and CDR2 is SVGIG in the germline V gene (reference sequence). Points on this clone: Antigen specificity is unknown.

Only in-frame clones appear in the TCRdb table, and some are missing; sequencing was by immunoSEQ multiplex PCR. The table shows around 75,000 clones, with more than 80% occurring only once. The sequence was obtained from an adult with an advanced solid tumor such as melanoma, head and neck, liver or kidney cancer. The gene calls are TRBV30 and TRBJ1-5; D not certain. The source material was CD4+ or CD8+ T cells sorted from blood, sampled in a trial of the OX40 agonist ivuxolimab. The CDR3 coding sequence is TGTGCCTGGAGTGTAGCTAGCAATCAGCCCCAGCATTTT. This translates into CAWSVASNQPQHF.